Sequencing of this T cell receptor beta chain was carried out in a study of patients and donors after allogeneic stem cell transplantation. Each CDR3 protein is one row after TCRdb ran MiXCR on the RT-PCR reads. The repertoire holds about a million distinct CDR3 sequences, with about 20% as singletons. This clonotype was counted only a few times. V lost 5 bases and J lost 9, with 10 bases in between. CDR1 and CDR2 (germline): SEHNR, FQNEAQ (reference sequence). The CDR3 consists of 12 residues. The TCR was taken from a human donor who was either an allogeneic HSCT recipient or a stem cell or donor lymphocyte infusion donor (not recorded which). It is not recorded whose cells these are; they may come from a transplant donor. The sequenced sample was blood, either unsorted or a sorted T cell fraction (not recorded which). The chain carries TRBV7-9 and TRBJ2-2; TRBD1 or TRBD2 may be the D gene (5 bases each). Written as DNA, the CDR3 is TGTGCCAGCAGCGAGGGGTACCGGGAGCTGTTTTTT. As protein: CASSEGYRELFF.